This T cell receptor beta chain is drawn from a study of blood T cell repertoires in COVID-19. Study details: The United States, Italy and Spain were the sources of the acute and convalescent COVID-19 samples. Sources were T cells, B-cell-depleted T cells, or PBMCs; the material itself was cDNA or gDNA.

The CDR3 sequence is 14 residues long. The V end lost 0 bases, the J end lost 8 bases, and 13 bases lay between the germline ends. CDR1 and CDR2 (germline): LGHNA, YSLEER. Authors' processing steps: It was from reference gene primer amplification that nucleated cell counts were estimated. Clones were read by immunoSEQ multiplex PCR, and TCRdb kept only the in-frame ones, dropping some. The V and J calls and clone size are taken from that table; D and trimming were inferred from the DNA. The sample contains about 230,000 clones, more than 75% of which appear only once. Seattle researchers signed up patients amid active infection and tracked them longitudinally.

This clonotype originated in a man between 45 and 60 years old with COVID-19, enrolled during active disease. Source material: peripheral blood. The chain joins TRBV4-3 to TRBJ1-2; D is possibly TRBD1 (5 bases). DNA for the CDR3: TGCGCCAGCAGCCAAGATTTAGGACACCAGGGCTACACCTTC. Protein sequence: CASSQDLGHQGYTF.